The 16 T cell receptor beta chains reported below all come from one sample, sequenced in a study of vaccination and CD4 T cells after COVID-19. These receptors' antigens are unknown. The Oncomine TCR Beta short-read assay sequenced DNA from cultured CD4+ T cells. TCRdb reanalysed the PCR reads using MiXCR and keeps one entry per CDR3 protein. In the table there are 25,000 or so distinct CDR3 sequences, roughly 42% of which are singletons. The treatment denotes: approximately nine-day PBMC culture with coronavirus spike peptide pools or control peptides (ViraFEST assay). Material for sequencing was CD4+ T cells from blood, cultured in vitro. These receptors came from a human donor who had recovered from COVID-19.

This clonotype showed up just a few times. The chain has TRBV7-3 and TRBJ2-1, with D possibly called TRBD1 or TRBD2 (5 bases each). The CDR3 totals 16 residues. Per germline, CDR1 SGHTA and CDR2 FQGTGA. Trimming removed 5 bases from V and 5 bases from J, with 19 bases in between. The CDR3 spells CASSPRGGGVHNEQFF. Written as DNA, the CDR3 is TGTGCCAGCAGCCCTCGGGGCGGTGGGGTCCACAATGAGCAGTTCTTC.

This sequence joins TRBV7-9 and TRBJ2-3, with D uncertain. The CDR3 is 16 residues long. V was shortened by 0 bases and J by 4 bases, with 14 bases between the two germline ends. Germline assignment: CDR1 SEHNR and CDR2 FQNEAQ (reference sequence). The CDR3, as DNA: TGTGCCAGCAGCTTAGCGCAGCCTCACCCCCCAGATACGCAGTATTTT. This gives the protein CASSLAQPHPPDTQYF.

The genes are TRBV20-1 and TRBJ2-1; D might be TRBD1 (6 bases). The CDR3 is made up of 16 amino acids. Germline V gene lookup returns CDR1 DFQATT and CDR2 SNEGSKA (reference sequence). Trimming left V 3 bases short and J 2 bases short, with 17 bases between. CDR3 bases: TGCAGTGCTAGCGCTTGGGTGGGGGCCGCCTACAATGAGCAGTTCTTC. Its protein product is CSASAWVGAAYNEQFF.

CDR3: CATHPSRVGSPLHF. The CDR3 DNA reads TGTGCCACCCATCCCAGCAGGGTCGGATCACCCCTCCACTTT. The chain links TRBV2 to TRBJ1-6, with TRBD1 as a possible D gene (5 bases). V shed 10 bases and J shed 10 bases, with 20 bases lying between them. Germline CDR1 reads SNHLY; CDR2 reads FYNNEI. This CDR3 comprises 14 residues.

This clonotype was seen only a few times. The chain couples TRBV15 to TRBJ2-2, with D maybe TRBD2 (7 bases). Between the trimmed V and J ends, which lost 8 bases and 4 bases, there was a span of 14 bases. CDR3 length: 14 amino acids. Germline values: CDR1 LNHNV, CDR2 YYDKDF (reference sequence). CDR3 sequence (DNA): TGTGCCACCGCTTCGGGGGGCCCCACCGGGGAGCTGTTTTTT. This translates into CATASGGPTGELFF. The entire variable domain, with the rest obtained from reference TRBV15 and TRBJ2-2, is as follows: DAMVIQNPRYQVTQFGKPVTLSCSQTLNHNVMYWYQQKSSQAPKLLFHYYDKDFNNEADTPDNFQSRRPNTSFCFLDIRSPGLGDTAMYLCATASGGPTGELFFGEGSRLTVL.

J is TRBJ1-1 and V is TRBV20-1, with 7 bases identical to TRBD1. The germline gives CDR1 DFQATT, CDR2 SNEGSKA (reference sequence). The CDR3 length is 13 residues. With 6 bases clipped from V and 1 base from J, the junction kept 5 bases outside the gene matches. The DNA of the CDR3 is TGCAGTGCCACCGGGACAGAGAACACTGAAGCTTTCTTT. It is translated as CSATGTENTEAFF.

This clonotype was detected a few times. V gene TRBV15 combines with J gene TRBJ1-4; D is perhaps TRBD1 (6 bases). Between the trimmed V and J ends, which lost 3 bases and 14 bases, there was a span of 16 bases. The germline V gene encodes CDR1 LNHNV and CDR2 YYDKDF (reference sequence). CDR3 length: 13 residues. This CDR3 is CATSRDPGARLFF. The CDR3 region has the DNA TGTGCCACCAGCAGGGACCCAGGGGCTCGGCTGTTTTTT.

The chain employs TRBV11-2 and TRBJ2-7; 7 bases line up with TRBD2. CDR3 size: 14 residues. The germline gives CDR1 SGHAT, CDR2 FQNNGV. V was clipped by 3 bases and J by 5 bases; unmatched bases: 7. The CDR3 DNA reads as TGTGCCAGCAGCTTCTCAGGGAGCGGGAACGAGCAGTACTTC. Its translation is CASSFSGSGNEQYF.

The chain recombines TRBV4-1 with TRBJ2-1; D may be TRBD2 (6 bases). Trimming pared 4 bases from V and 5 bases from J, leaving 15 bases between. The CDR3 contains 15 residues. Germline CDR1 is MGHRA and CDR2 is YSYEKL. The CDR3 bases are TGCGCCAGCAGCCTCGGACCAGCGGGTAACAATGAGCAGTTCTTC. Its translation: CASSLGPAGNNEQFF.

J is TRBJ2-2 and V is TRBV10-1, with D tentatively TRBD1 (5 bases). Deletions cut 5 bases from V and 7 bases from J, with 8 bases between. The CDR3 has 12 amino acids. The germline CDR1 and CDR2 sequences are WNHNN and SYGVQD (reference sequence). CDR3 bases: TGCGCCAGCAGTCCAGGGATCGGGGAGCTGTTTTTT. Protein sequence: CASSPGIGELFF.

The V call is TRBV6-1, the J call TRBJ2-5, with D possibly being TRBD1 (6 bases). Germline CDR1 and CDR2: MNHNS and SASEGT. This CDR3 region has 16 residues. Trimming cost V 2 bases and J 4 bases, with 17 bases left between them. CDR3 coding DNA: TGTGCCAGCAGTGAACGCGTGGACAGATCAGGAGAGACCCAGTACTTC. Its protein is CASSERVDRSGETQYF.

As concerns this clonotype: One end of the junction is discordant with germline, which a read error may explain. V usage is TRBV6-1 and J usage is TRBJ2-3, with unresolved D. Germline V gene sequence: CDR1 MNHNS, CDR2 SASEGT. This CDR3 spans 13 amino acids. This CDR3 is CATSRPDGDTQYF. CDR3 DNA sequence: TGTGCCACCAGTCGACCGGACGGGGATACGCAGTATTTT.

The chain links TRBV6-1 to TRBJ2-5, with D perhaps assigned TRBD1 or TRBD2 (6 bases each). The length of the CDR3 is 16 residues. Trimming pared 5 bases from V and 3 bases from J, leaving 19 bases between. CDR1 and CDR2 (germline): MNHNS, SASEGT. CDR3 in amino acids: CASSPRKGGVKETQYF. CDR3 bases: TGTGCCAGCAGTCCCCGGAAGGGGGGCGTGAAAGAGACCCAGTACTTC.

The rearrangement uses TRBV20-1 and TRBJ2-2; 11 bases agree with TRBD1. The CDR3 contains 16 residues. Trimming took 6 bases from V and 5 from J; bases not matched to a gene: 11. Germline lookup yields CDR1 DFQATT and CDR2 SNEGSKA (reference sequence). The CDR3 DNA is TGCAGTGCCCGGATGAGGGACAGGGGGATTACCGGGGAGCTGTTTTTT. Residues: CSARMRDRGITGELFF.

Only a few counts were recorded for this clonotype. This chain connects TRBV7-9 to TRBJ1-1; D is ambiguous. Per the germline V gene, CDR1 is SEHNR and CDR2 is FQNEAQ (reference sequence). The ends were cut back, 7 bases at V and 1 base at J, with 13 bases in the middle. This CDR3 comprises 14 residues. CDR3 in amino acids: CASTSIGSNTEAFF. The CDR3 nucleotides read TGTGCCAGCACCTCAATCGGGTCGAACACTGAAGCTTTCTTT.

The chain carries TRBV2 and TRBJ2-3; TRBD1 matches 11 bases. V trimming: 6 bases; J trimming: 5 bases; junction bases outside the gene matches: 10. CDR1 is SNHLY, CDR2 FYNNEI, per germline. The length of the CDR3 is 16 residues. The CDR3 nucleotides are TGTGCCAGCAGGCTGAGGACAGGGGGCTATGGAGATACGCAGTATTTT. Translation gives CASRLRTGGYGDTQYF.